Listed below are T cell receptor beta chains from one sample, sequenced in a study of shared clonotypes between healthy human individuals. Method: immunoSEQ multiplex PCR; TCRdb's copy keeps in-frame clones and lacks some. The repertoire holds about a million clones, with about 75% as singletons. The specimen sequenced was memory CD4+ T cells sorted from blood. The source of these receptors is a man aged 18-30 years in good health. The CDR3 runs from the conserved cysteine through the conserved F or W. Each record gives: J gene, CDR3 length, clone size, V gene, D gene, CDR3 protein, CDR3 DNA. D genes are given only for firm matches. A row's size may be missing; if present it is once, few, many or a size class.

TRBJ1-3 15 few TRBV28 - CASSGRLNSGNTIYF TGTGCCAGCTCCGGTCGACTGAACTCTGGAAACACCATATATTTT
TRBJ2-7 19 - TRBV18 TRBD1 CASSPWDRASFFTSYEQYF TGTGCCAGCTCACCTTGGGACAGGGCTTCTTTCTTTACTTCTTACGAGCAGTACTTC
TRBJ1-2 15 - TRBV9 - CASSVGGQRTPGYTF TGTGCCAGCAGCGTAGGAGGCCAGCGGACCCCTGGCTACACCTTC
TRBJ2-7 14 - TRBV5-1 - CASSLAGESYEQYF TGCGCCAGCAGCTTGGCGGGGGAATCCTACGAGCAGTACTTC
TRBJ1-4 15 - TRBV7-8 - CASSRSPRDREKLFF TGTGCCAGCAGCCGTTCTCCAAGGGACCGAGAAAAACTGTTTTTT
TRBJ2-3 15 - TRBV28 - CASSLAGAMGDTQYF TGTGCCAGCAGTTTAGCCGGGGCGATGGGGGATACGCAGTATTTT
TRBJ2-1 10 - TRBV20-1 - CSAASLEQFF TGCAGTGCTGCGTCACTTGAGCAGTTCTTC
TRBJ1-4 16 few TRBV5-6 - CASSLIRQTGNEKLFF TGTGCCAGCAGCTTAATTCGACAGACGGGGAATGAAAAACTGTTTTTT
TRBJ1-6 14 few TRBV30 - CAWSVLFGDSPLHF TGTGCCTGGAGTGTACTTTTTGGGGATTCACCCCTCCACTTT
TRBJ2-3 10 - TRBV20-1 TRBD2 CSARELAGDF TGCAGTGCTAGAGAGCTAGCGGGGGATTTT
TRBJ1-2 15 many TRBV28 - CASSTTWTANYGYTF TGTGCCAGCAGCACGACATGGACAGCTAACTATGGCTACACCTTC
TRBJ1-1 12 few TRBV2 - CASTGWSEEAFF TGTGCCAGCACAGGTTGGTCTGAGGAAGCTTTCTTT
TRBJ2-1 13 once TRBV7-2 - CASSLEGGFEQFF TGTGCCAGCAGCTTAGAGGGGGGCTTTGAGCAGTTCTTC
TRBJ2-7 13 - TRBV6-5 - CASSQTAGKAQYF TGTGCCAGCTCCCAGACAGCTGGGAAGGCGCAGTACTTC
TRBJ2-1 15 - TRBV6-5 - CASSTLGFGVNEQFF TGTGCCAGCAGTACTTTAGGGTTCGGTGTCAATGAGCAGTTCTTC
TRBJ2-3 12 - TRBV5-4 - CASSPRADTQYF TGTGCCAGCAGCCCTCGGGCAGATACGCAGTATTTT
TRBJ2-3 13 - TRBV6-5 - CASTVEGTDTQYF TGTGCCAGCACAGTGGAAGGGACAGATACGCAGTATTTT
TRBJ1-1 14 many TRBV28 - CASSLPTVNTEAFF TGTGCCAGCAGTTTACCCACAGTCAACACTGAAGCTTTCTTT
TRBJ1-2 14 many TRBV27 - CASSLSGPWGGYTF TGTGCCAGCAGTTTATCGGGCCCATGGGGTGGCTACACCTTC
TRBJ2-5 11 - TRBV6-5 - CASKQGETQYF TGTGCCAGTAAACAGGGAGAGACCCAGTACTTC
TRBJ2-7 14 - TRBV19 - CASSISAALGEQYF TGTGCCAGTAGTATCTCGGCGGCTCTTGGGGAGCAGTACTTC
TRBJ2-1 14 - TRBV2 TRBD2 CASSPLGREGEQFF TGTGCCAGCAGTCCCTTGGGGCGGGAGGGGGAGCAGTTCTTC
TRBJ2-5 14 - TRBV18 - CASSPFREAETQYF TGTGCCAGCTCACCATTCCGAGAAGCGGAGACCCAGTACTTC
TRBJ2-3 15 - TRBV2 TRBD2 CASETSGRTTDTQYF TGTGCCAGCGAGACTAGCGGGAGGACCACAGATACGCAGTATTTT
TRBJ2-7 12 - TRBV28 - CASTENGNEQYF TGTGCCAGCACCGAAAATGGGAACGAGCAGTACTTC
TRBJ2-3 13 few TRBV10-3 - CAIGVPTTDTQYF TGTGCCATCGGGGTACCAACGACAGATACGCAGTATTTT
TRBJ1-1 17 few TRBV5-6 TRBD1 CASSFLGQAQLNTEAFF TGTGCCAGCAGCTTCCTTGGACAGGCTCAATTAAACACTGAAGCTTTCTTT
TRBJ2-5 15 - TRBV7-4 TRBD2 CASRPSGPGRETQYF TGTGCCAGCAGGCCTAGCGGGCCCGGCCGGGAGACCCAGTACTTC
TRBJ1-4 15 once TRBV6-6 - CASSYTNDRYEKLFF TGTGCCAGCAGTTACACAAACGACAGATATGAAAAACTGTTTTTT
TRBJ2-2 17 - TRBV4-1 TRBD2 CASSRLLAGANTGELFF TGCGCCAGCAGCCGGTTACTAGCGGGGGCCAACACCGGGGAGCTGTTTTTT
TRBJ2-2 15 - TRBV4-3 - CASSQEGQIGGELFF TGCGCCAGCAGCCAAGAGGGACAAATTGGCGGGGAGCTGTTTTTT
TRBJ1-3 14 few TRBV5-1 - CASSVGSSGNTIYF TGCGCCAGCAGCGTGGGGTCCTCTGGAAACACCATATATTTT
TRBJ2-4 15 - TRBV29-1 - CSVAGSLRAKNIQYF TGCAGCGTCGCAGGGTCCCTCCGGGCCAAAAACATTCAGTACTTC
TRBJ1-6 16 - TRBV6-5 - CASSYRPGAGDSPLHF TGTGCCAGCAGTTACCGACCGGGAGCAGGAGATTCACCCCTCCACTTT
TRBJ1-3 14 - TRBV6-4 TRBD1 CASADRVAGNTIYF TGTGCCAGCGCCGACAGGGTGGCTGGAAACACCATATATTTT
TRBJ1-2 14 once TRBV5-1 TRBD1 CASSPAGTEGGYTF TGCGCCAGCAGCCCCGCCGGGACAGAGGGTGGCTACACCTTC
TRBJ2-1 11 - TRBV18 - CASSPTEEQFF TGTGCCAGCTCACCTACAGAGGAGCAGTTCTTC
TRBJ2-5 15 few TRBV5-1 - CASSLIGGLRETQYF TGCGCCAGCAGCTTGATCGGGGGGCTTCGGGAGACCCAGTACTTC
TRBJ2-5 17 few TRBV11-2 TRBD2 CASSLDYPGTSRETQYF TGTGCCAGCAGCTTAGATTACCCCGGGACTAGCAGAGAGACCCAGTACTTC
TRBJ2-5 16 - TRBV4-1 - CASSQVRGREEETQYF TGCGCCAGCAGCCAAGTAAGGGGCAGGGAGGAGGAGACCCAGTACTTC
TRBJ2-2 14 - TRBV27 - CASSLQGATGELFF TGTGCCAGCAGTTTACAGGGTGCCACCGGGGAGCTGTTTTTT
TRBJ1-2 15 - TRBV4-1 - CASSQRTPVDYGYTF TGCGCCAGCAGCCAAAGAACCCCCGTCGACTATGGCTACACCTTC
TRBJ2-5 15 - TRBV7-2 - CASSFLGAYQETQYF TGTGCCAGCAGCTTTCTTGGGGCGTACCAAGAGACCCAGTACTTC
TRBJ2-6 15 - TRBV19 TRBD1 CASSGQGAGANVLTF TGTGCCAGCTCGGGACAGGGTGCTGGGGCCAACGTCCTGACTTTC
TRBJ1-1 17 few TRBV7-2 - CASSLGVQGRMNTEAFF TGTGCCAGCAGCTTGGGGGTCCAGGGTAGAATGAACACTGAAGCTTTCTTT
TRBJ2-3 13 - TRBV6-5 - CASSRAPADTQYF TGTGCCAGCAGTCGGGCGCCGGCAGATACGCAGTATTTT
TRBJ1-2 16 - TRBV5-1 - CASSLGGTSGNYGYTF TGCGCCAGCAGCTTGGGGGGCACCTCCGGGAACTATGGCTACACCTTC
TRBJ2-3 15 - TRBV2 - CASRRGIPSTDTQYF TGTGCCAGCAGGAGAGGGATACCTAGCACAGATACGCAGTATTTT
TRBJ2-2 15 - TRBV5-4 TRBD1 CASSFRGQNTGELFF TGTGCCAGCAGCTTCAGGGGGCAGAACACCGGGGAGCTGTTTTTT
TRBJ2-7 12 - TRBV6-6 - CASSYGGSEQYF TGTGCCAGCAGTTACGGGGGAAGCGAGCAGTACTTC
TRBJ1-1 12 - TRBV27 - CASRNTYTEAFF TGTGCCAGCAGGAACACCTACACTGAAGCTTTCTTT
TRBJ1-1 14 - TRBV29-1 - CSVDKDGRNTEAFF TGCAGCGTTGACAAAGACGGTAGAAACACTGAAGCTTTCTTT
TRBJ2-2 13 - TRBV27 - CASSPRNTGELFF TGTGCCAGCAGTCCGAGGAACACCGGGGAGCTGTTTTTT
TRBJ2-7 15 - TRBV19 TRBD1 CASSSPGQRVYEQYF TGTGCCAGTAGCTCTCCGGGACAGAGGGTCTACGAGCAGTACTTC
TRBJ2-3 14 - TRBV29-1 TRBD2 CSVDTAGGADTQYF TGCAGCGTTGATACAGCGGGGGGGGCAGATACGCAGTATTTT
TRBJ2-7 12 - TRBV5-6 - CASSLEVYEQYF TGTGCCAGCAGCTTGGAAGTCTACGAGCAGTACTTC
TRBJ1-3 18 - TRBV5-8 TRBD1 CASSLGLRTGFAGNTIYF TGTGCCAGCAGCTTAGGGCTCCGGACAGGGTTCGCTGGAAACACCATATATTTT
TRBJ2-7 13 - TRBV18 - CASSRENTREQYF TGTGCCAGCTCAAGAGAGAATACCCGCGAGCAGTACTTC
TRBJ2-7 12 - TRBV28 - CASSQQGSEQYF TGTGCCAGCAGTCAACAGGGAAGCGAGCAGTACTTC
TRBJ2-7 15 - TRBV5-5 TRBD1 CASSRGQGWVEEQYF TGTGCCAGCAGCCGGGGACAGGGGTGGGTAGAGGAGCAGTACTTC